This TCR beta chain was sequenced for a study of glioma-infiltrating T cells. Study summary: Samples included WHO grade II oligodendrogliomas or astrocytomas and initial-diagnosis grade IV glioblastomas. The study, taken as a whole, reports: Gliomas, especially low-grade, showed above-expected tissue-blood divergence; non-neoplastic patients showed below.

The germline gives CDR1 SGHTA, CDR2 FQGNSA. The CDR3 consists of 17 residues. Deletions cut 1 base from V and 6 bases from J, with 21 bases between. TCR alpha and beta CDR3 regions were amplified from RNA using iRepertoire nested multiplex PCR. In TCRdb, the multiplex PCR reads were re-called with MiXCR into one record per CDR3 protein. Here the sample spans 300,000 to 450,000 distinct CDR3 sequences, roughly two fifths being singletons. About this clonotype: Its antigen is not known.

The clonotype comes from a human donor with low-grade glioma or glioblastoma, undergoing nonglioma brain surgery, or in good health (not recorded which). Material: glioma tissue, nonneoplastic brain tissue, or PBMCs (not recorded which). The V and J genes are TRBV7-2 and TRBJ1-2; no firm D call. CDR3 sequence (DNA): TGTGCCAGCAGCTTAGGCGTTTATCGGACGGTAATAGATGGCTACACCTTC. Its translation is CASSLGVYRTVIDGYTF.